What follows is one T cell receptor (beta chain) and its context. No antigen is known for it. Stated treatment: approximately 9-day PBMC culture with coronavirus spike peptide pools or control peptides (ViraFEST assay). ViraFEST used peptide pools to expand antigen-specific T cells and subsequently sequenced their TCRs. The assay that was used to sequence DNA from cultured CD4+ T cells was the Oncomine TCR Beta short-read assay. TCRdb re-analysed the PCR reads in MiXCR, keeping a single row per CDR3 protein. The sample contains approximately 21,000 distinct CDR3 sequences, 60% of which appear only once. Trimming removed 2 bases at V and 4 bases at J, with 11 bases between. The germline V gene encodes CDR1 MNHEY and CDR2 SVGAGI. The CDR3 has 14 amino acids. These data are taken from a study of vaccination and CD4 T cells after COVID-19. Across the study: For post-vaccine samples, collection took place a median approximately 78 days after dose two, ranging from 14 to 241.

The source of this sequence is a human donor who received a COVID-19 vaccine. Sequences were derived from CD4+ T cells from blood, cultured in vitro, sampled after SARS-CoV-2 vaccination. The chain recombines TRBV6-5 with TRBJ1-2, with D possibly being TRBD1 (5 bases). CDR3 sequence: CASSYRDSPYGYTF. The CDR3 DNA reads as TGTGCCAGCAGTTACAGAGACAGCCCCTATGGCTACACCTTC.